Presented here are 32 T cell receptor beta chains from one specimen sequenced in a study of vaccination effects on CD4 cells after COVID-19. ViraFEST used viral peptide pools to expand antigen-specific CD4+ T cells before sequencing. Isolation of CD4+ T cells took place after approximately ten days of culture. Recipients of the vaccine had no prior SARS-CoV-2 infection and negative nucleocapsid antibodies. This table comes from immunoSEQ multiplex PCR, and its TCRdb copy is limited to in-frame clones, with some not included. The top ten hold more than 9% of the sample, which has about 73,000 clones, over 70% seen once. Their antigen targets remain unknown. Sequenced here: CD4+ T cells from PBMCs cultured with SARS-CoV-2 spike peptides, sampled before COVID-19 vaccination. These receptors were obtained from a human donor who received a COVID-19 vaccine.

This clone was counted between two and nine times. The chain is built from TRBV3-1 (or the pseudogene TRBV3-2) and TRBJ1-5; D uncertain. The CDR3 has 13 amino acids. V lost 3 bases to trimming and J lost 6 bases, with 9 bases between them. Germline V gene lookup returns CDR1 LGHDT and CDR2 YNNKEL (reference sequence). The CDR3 sequence: CASSHLRVQPQHF. Here the CDR3 DNA reads TGTGCCAGCAGCCACCTCCGCGTTCAGCCCCAGCATTTT.

The rearrangement joins TRBV2 to TRBJ1-5; D is uncertain. V shed 6 bases and J shed 1 base, with 7 bases lying between them. The CDR3 has 13 residues. Germline assignment: CDR1 SNHLY and CDR2 FYNNEI. The CDR3 bases are TGTGCCAGCAGACCCGAGAGCAATCAGCCCCAGCATTTT. This codes for CASRPESNQPQHF.

The V gene is TRBV6-4, the J gene TRBJ2-7, with 8 nucleotides matching TRBD1. CDR1 MRHNA and CDR2 SNTAGT come from the germline V gene. This CDR3 comprises 17 residues. The V and J ends lost 5 bases and 3 bases, in that order; junction bases with no gene match: 15. CDR3: CASSFLQPGQEDYEQYV. The CDR3 DNA is TGTGCCAGCAGTTTCTTACAACCGGGACAGGAAGACTACGAGCAGTACGTC.

The chain uses TRBV5-6 and TRBJ1-4; the match to TRBD1 covers 7 bases. Germline trimming cut 1 base from V and 7 bases from J; bases unmatched to any gene: 7. Per germline, CDR1 SGHDT and CDR2 YYEEEE. This CDR3 has 15 amino acids. The CDR3 region has the DNA TGTGCCAGCAGCTTGAGGCGGACAGGAAGTGAAAAACTGTTTTTT. It yields the protein CASSLRRTGSEKLFF. Looking up the rest from reference TRBV5-6 and TRBJ1-4 gives the full variable domain: DAGVTQSPTHLIKTRGQQVTLRCSPKSGHDTVSWYQQALGQGPQFIFQYYEEEERQRGNFPDRFSGHQFPNYSSELNVNALLLGDSALYLCASSLRRTGSEKLFFGSGTQLSVL.

The chain employs TRBV24-1 and TRBJ1-1; D unclear. Germline V gene sequence: CDR1 KGHDR, CDR2 SFDVKD. V lost 1 base to trimming and J lost 1 base, with 3 bases between them. This CDR3 contains 13 residues. The CDR3 is CATSDFKNTEAFF. Written as DNA, the CDR3 is TGTGCCACCAGTGATTTTAAGAACACTGAAGCTTTCTTT.

The gene calls are TRBV5-4 and TRBJ2-5; 13 bases align to TRBD2. V dropped 4 bases and J dropped 4; count of bases not matched to a gene: 7. This CDR3 contains 16 residues. Germline V gene data show CDR1 as SGHNT and CDR2 as YYREEE (reference sequence). CDR3 residues: CASSTRLAGGRETQYF. The CDR3 region has the DNA TGTGCCAGCAGCACCCGACTAGCGGGGGGACGAGAGACCCAGTACTTC.

CDR3 DNA sequence: TGTGCCAGCTCACCAGGCGGCAGGGAGACTGGAAACACCATATATTTT. Residues: CASSPGGRETGNTIYF. The genes are TRBV18 and TRBJ1-3, with D perhaps TRBD1 (5 bases). The CDR3 runs to 16 residues. The V gene lost 2 bases and the J gene lost 2 bases, with 13 bases spanning the gap. Germline CDR1 KGHSH, CDR2 LQKENI.

The table lists this clone with a count of one. The chain is built from TRBV7-2 and TRBJ2-5, with 7 nucleotides matching TRBD2. The CDR3 extends over 14 amino acids. Germline V lookup: CDR1 SGHTA, CDR2 FQGNSA. Trimming took 5 bases from V and 5 from J; bases not matched to a gene: 8. CDR3 residues: CASSPRGVGETQYF. As DNA, the CDR3 is TGTGCCAGCAGCCCACGGGGGGTGGGGGAGACCCAGTACTTC.

The chain couples TRBV30 to TRBJ2-2, with D unresolved. Germline lookup yields CDR1 GTSNPN and CDR2 SVGIG (reference sequence). The V gene lost 4 bases and the J gene lost 9 bases, with 9 bases spanning the gap. This CDR3 is built from 11 residues. CDR3 sequence (DNA): TGTGCCTGGACCTCTTCCCGGGAGCTGTTTTTT. This encodes CAWTSSRELFF.

V gene TRBV3-1 (or the pseudogene TRBV3-2) combines with J gene TRBJ2-2; no definite D call. CDR3 length: 13 residues. The germline CDR1 and CDR2 sequences are LGHDT and YNNKEL (reference sequence). Trimming shortened V by 4 bases and J by 4 bases, and 7 bases separated the two germline ends. The CDR3 nucleotides are TGTGCCAGCAGCCCCCATCGCACCGGGGAGCTGTTTTTT. Translated: CASSPHRTGELFF.

The CDR3 spells CSAFTGYEQYV. As DNA, the CDR3 is TGCAGTGCCTTTACAGGGTACGAGCAGTACGTC. This chain uses TRBV20-1 with TRBJ2-7, with D possibly TRBD1 on 6 matching bases. Germline V gene lookup returns CDR1 DFQATT and CDR2 SNEGSKA (reference sequence). This CDR3 has 11 amino acids. Trimming removed 6 bases from V and 4 bases from J, with 10 bases in between.

The chain employs TRBV6-1 and TRBJ1-2, with D possibly being TRBD1 (6 bases). Deletions cut 0 bases from V and 4 bases from J, with 15 bases between. The CDR3 has 16 residues. In germline, CDR1 is MNHNS, CDR2 SASEGT. CDR3 in DNA: TGTGCCAGCAGTGAAGCATGGGGGCAGCCGCTCTATGGCTACACCTTC. Protein: CASSEAWGQPLYGYTF.

This chain uses TRBV2 with TRBJ1-4; D might be TRBD1 (5 bases). CDR3 length: 16 residues. Trimming took 6 bases from V and 0 from J, leaving 14 bases between them. Germline V gene data show CDR1 as SNHLY and CDR2 as FYNNEI. CDR3 loop: CASSWLGGATNEKLFF. The CDR3 DNA is TGTGCCAGCAGCTGGCTGGGGGGTGCAACTAATGAAAAACTGTTTTTT.

The J gene is TRBJ1-5, the V gene TRBV14, with a weak D call TRBD1 (5 bases). The CDR3 consists of 21 residues. Trimming shortened V by 1 base and J by 6 bases, and 31 bases separated the two germline ends. Looked up from germline, CDR1 is SGHDN and CDR2 is FVKESK. The CDR3 DNA reads TGTGCCAGCAGCCAAGTCTTCCTAGGGCTCCGGGACCTAAAATGGTCTCAGCCCCAGCATTTT. The encoded protein is CASSQVFLGLRDLKWSQPQHF.

The chain carries TRBV5-6 and TRBJ1-4; D is ambiguous. Germline CDR1 and CDR2: SGHDT and YYEEEE. The germline V and J ends were trimmed by 1 base and 0 bases, with 7 bases remaining between them. The length of the CDR3 is 15 residues. CDR3 loop: CASSLFSTTNEKLFF. CDR3 bases: TGTGCCAGCAGCTTGTTTAGTACAACTAATGAAAAACTGTTTTTT.

This sequence joins TRBV5-4 and TRBJ2-4; D unresolved. Germline assignment: CDR1 SGHNT and CDR2 YYREEE (reference sequence). The CDR3 has 16 residues. V was shortened by 4 bases and J by 6 bases, with 20 bases between the two germline ends. The CDR3 spells CASSQGAPRAANIQYF. The CDR3 coding sequence is TGTGCCAGCAGCCAAGGAGCCCCGCGCGCGGCAAACATTCAGTACTTC.

The J gene is TRBJ2-5, the V gene TRBV5-5, with unresolved D. In germline, CDR1 is SGHKS, CDR2 YYEKEE (reference sequence). The V and J ends lost 0 bases and 1 base respectively, with 10 bases between them. There are 15 residues in the CDR3. Here the CDR3 DNA reads TGTGCCAGCAGCTTGGTCCACACCTTCCAAGAGACCCAGTACTTC. Translated: CASSLVHTFQETQYF.

This clone was seen a single time. The chain combines TRBV6-5 with TRBJ1-3; tentative D call: TRBD1 (5 bases). This CDR3 is built from 15 residues. CDR1 MNHEY and CDR2 SVGAGI come from the germline V gene. V was trimmed by 7 bases and J by 4 bases, leaving 17 bases between them. CDR3 region: CASTKGVWEGNTIYF. The CDR3 DNA reads as TGTGCCAGCACCAAAGGGGTTTGGGAAGGAAACACCATATATTTT.

The rearrangement links TRBV7-9 to TRBJ2-7, with D possibly matching TRBD1 (5 bases). Germline V lookup: CDR1 SEHNR, CDR2 FQNEAQ (reference sequence). The CDR3 is 12 amino acids. The V end lost 5 bases, the J end lost 5 bases, and 10 bases lay between the germline ends. The CDR3 loop reads CASSPRADEQYV. The CDR3 coding sequence is TGTGCCAGCAGCCCCAGGGCGGACGAGCAGTACGTC.

The chain carries TRBV19 and TRBJ2-5, with TRBD1 as a possible D gene (6 bases). The germline gives CDR1 LNHDA, CDR2 SQIVND (reference sequence). V lost 6 bases, J lost 4 bases, and 9 bases lay in between. The CDR3 runs to 12 residues. The DNA for the CDR3 is TGTGCCAGTAGGGGGGACACAGAGACCCAGTACTTC. Translation: CASRGDTETQYF.

The chain recombines TRBV5-1 with TRBJ2-3; tentative D call: TRBD1 (5 bases). CDR1 and CDR2 (germline): SGHRS, YFSETQ. Trimming pared 0 bases from V and 1 base from J, leaving 12 bases between. The CDR3 sequence is 16 residues long. CDR3 DNA sequence: TGCGCCAGCAGCTTGGGACTTCAGGGCGGCACAGATACGCAGTATTTT. Translated, it gives CASSLGLQGGTDTQYF. Full variable domain (outside the CDR3, taken from reference TRBV5-1 and TRBJ2-3): KAGVTQTPRYLIKTRGQQVTLSCSPISGHRSVSWYQQTPGQGLQFLFEYFSETQRNKGNFPGRFSGRQFSNSRSEMNVSTLELGDSALYLCASSLGLQGGTDTQYFGPGTRLTVL.

V is TRBV18 and J is TRBJ2-5; 9 bases map to TRBD2. The germline CDR1 and CDR2 sequences are KGHSH and LQKENI. V shed 3 bases and J 2 bases; nucleotides not matched to a gene: 4. The CDR3 length is 15 residues. CDR3 bases: TGTGCCAGCTCACCGAGCGGGGGGCGACAAGAGACCCAGTACTTC. Its translation: CASSPSGGRQETQYF.

V usage is TRBV18 and J usage is TRBJ1-5; D is uncertain. This CDR3 region has 15 residues. Trimming shortened V by 3 bases and J by 4 bases, and 13 bases separated the two germline ends. CDR1 KGHSH and CDR2 LQKENI come from the germline V gene. CDR3 in DNA: TGTGCCAGCTCACCGTTAGCTACGGGGAATCAGCCCCAGCATTTT. Its translation: CASSPLATGNQPQHF. The whole variable domain, filled in from reference TRBV18 and TRBJ1-5, reads NAGVMQNPRHLVRRRGQEARLRCSPMKGHSHVYWYRQLPEEGLKFMVYLQKENIIDESGMPKERFSAEFPKEGPSILRIQQVVRGDSAAYFCASSPLATGNQPQHFGDGTRLSIL.

The chain recombines TRBV5-4 with TRBJ2-1, with D perhaps being TRBD1 or TRBD2 (6 bases each). Germline V gene lookup returns CDR1 SGHNT and CDR2 YYREEE (reference sequence). The V gene lost 6 bases and the J gene lost 7 bases, with 14 bases spanning the gap. The CDR3 contains 13 residues. CDR3: CASTEGRGNEQFF. CDR3 coding DNA: TGTGCCAGCACGGAGGGCAGGGGAAATGAGCAGTTCTTC.

This clone was seen once. The rearrangement uses TRBV5-5 and TRBJ1-1; TRBD1 is a possible D gene (5 bases). Trimming pared 3 bases from V and 1 base from J, leaving 7 bases between. From germline, CDR1 is SGHKS and CDR2 YYEKEE (reference sequence). This CDR3 spans 13 amino acids. The DNA for the CDR3 is TGTGCCAGCAGCTATCAGGGGAACACTGAAGCTTTCTTT. This gives the protein CASSYQGNTEAFF.

The V call is TRBV5-4, the J call TRBJ1-1, with D perhaps matching TRBD1 (6 bases). The CDR3 has 15 residues. In germline, CDR1 is SGHNT, CDR2 YYREEE (reference sequence). Trimming stripped 0 bases from V and 1 base from J, with 10 bases between. This CDR3 is CASSLGGGGNTEAFF. The CDR3, as DNA: TGTGCCAGCAGCTTGGGGGGAGGGGGGAACACTGAAGCTTTCTTT. Using reference TRBV5-4 and TRBJ1-1 for the parts outside the CDR3, the full variable domain is ETGVTQSPTHLIKTRGQQVTLRCSSQSGHNTVSWYQQALGQGPQFIFQYYREEENGRGNFPPRFSGLQFPNYSSELNVNALELDDSALYLCASSLGGGGNTEAFFGQGTRLTVV.

In its sample, this clone was seen a few times. J is TRBJ1-5 and V is TRBV5-8, with D perhaps matching TRBD1 (6 bases). Looked up from germline, CDR1 is SGHTS and CDR2 is YDEGEE. CDR3 length equals 15 residues. Trimming removed 3 bases from V and 3 bases from J, with 13 bases in between. This CDR3 reads CASSSRDKHNQPQHF. CDR3 coding DNA: TGTGCCAGCAGCTCCCGGGACAAACACAATCAGCCCCAGCATTTT.

This clone was counted a few times. The chain recombines TRBV11-2 with TRBJ1-6, with 9 bases lining up with TRBD1. The CDR3 loop spans 15 amino acids. CDR1 is SGHAT and CDR2 is FQNNGV in the germline V gene. Germline trimming cut 1 base from V and 10 bases from J; bases unmatched to any gene: 5. CDR3 bases: TGTGCCAGCAGCTTAGCGGGACAGGGAGGCTCACCCCTCCACTTT. It translates to CASSLAGQGGSPLHF.

This chain joins TRBV11-2 and TRBJ2-3; D ambiguous. The germline CDR1 and CDR2 sequences are SGHAT and FQNNGV. V shed 3 bases and J shed 1 base, with 8 bases lying between them. This CDR3 comprises 14 residues. The CDR3 DNA sequence: TGTGCCAGCAGCTTTGGATCCGGCACAGATACGCAGTATTTT. Translating it yields CASSFGSGTDTQYF. The variable domain in full, completed from reference TRBV11-2 and TRBJ2-3, reads EAGVAQSPRYKIIEKRQSVAFWCNPISGHATLYWYQQILGQGPKLLIQFQNNGVVDDSQLPKDRFSAERLKGVDSTLKIQPAKLEDSAVYLCASSFGSGTDTQYFGPGTRLTVL.

This clone was detected only once. CDR3 DNA: TGTGCCAGCAACAGGGGGCGGGAAGATACGCAGTATTTT. This gives the protein CASNRGREDTQYF. The chain combines TRBV7-2 with TRBJ2-3; 9 nucleotides align to TRBD1. The germline V gene encodes CDR1 SGHTA and CDR2 FQGNSA. Trimming at V came to 7 bases and at J to 5 bases, leaving 4 bases not matched to a gene. The CDR3 has 13 amino acids.

The chain uses TRBV24-1 and TRBJ2-2; a weak D match, TRBD1 (6 bases). This CDR3 has 16 amino acids. CDR1 and CDR2 (germline): KGHDR, SFDVKD. With 2 bases removed from V and 6 bases from J, the gap between germline ends came to 15 bases. The CDR3 nucleotides are TGTGCCACCAGTGATTGGGGGACAAGGGGCGCCGGGGAGCTGTTTTTT. Its translation: CATSDWGTRGAGELFF.

This chain uses TRBV30 with TRBJ2-1; D remains unclear. Germline V CDR1 and CDR2: GTSNPN, SVGIG (reference sequence). The CDR3 extends over 15 amino acids. V was cut by 3 bases and J by 2 bases, with 14 bases left in between. The CDR3 nucleotides read TGTGCCTGGAGCCCCCTTTCCGGCCCCTACAATGAGCAGTTCTTC. As protein: CAWSPLSGPYNEQFF.